This entry lists 20 T cell receptor beta chains sequenced from one sample in a study of vaccination effects on CD4 cells after COVID-19. Within the ViraFEST assay, antigen-specific CD4+ T cells underwent expansion with viral peptide pools prior to sequencing. Cells that had been cultured for roughly 9 days were the source of isolated CD4+ T cells. The healthy vaccine recipients, who had no prior SARS-CoV-2 infection, showed negative nucleocapsid antibodies. Their antigens remain unidentified. The table came from immunoSEQ multiplex PCR; TCRdb's copy has only in-frame clones and leaves some out. The table records some 41,000 clones, 70% to 80% of them present only once. The specimen was CD4+ T cells from PBMCs cultured with SARS-CoV-2 spike peptides, collected before COVID-19 vaccination. All receptors come from a human donor who received a COVID-19 vaccine.

This chain uses TRBV11-2 with TRBJ1-5; D gene uncertain. V was clipped by 4 bases and J by 0 bases, with 4 bases between them. CDR3 length: 13 residues. CDR1 SGHAT and CDR2 FQNNGV come from the germline V gene. Here the CDR3 reads CASSSRSNQPQHF. The CDR3 nucleotides read TGTGCCAGCAGCTCGCGTAGCAATCAGCCCCAGCATTTT.

The chain recombines TRBV3-1 (or the pseudogene TRBV3-2) with TRBJ2-3; D is unresolved. V lost 4 bases and J lost 0, with 11 bases in between. The CDR3 contains 15 residues. Germline CDR1 and CDR2: LGHDT and YNNKEL (reference sequence). CDR3 DNA sequence: TGTGCCAGCAGCCCCGTTAGGGCGAGCACAGATACGCAGTATTTT. It codes for CASSPVRASTDTQYF.

V gene TRBV15 combines with J gene TRBJ2-7, with 8 bases fitting TRBD1. The CDR3 loop spans 15 amino acids. Losses at the gene ends were 1 base for V and 4 bases for J; bases not matched to a gene: 6. The V gene's germline CDR1 is LNHNV and CDR2 YYDKDF (reference sequence). As DNA, the CDR3 is TGTGCCACCAGCAGAGGGAGGGGACAGGCTTACGAGCAGTACGTC. Translation gives CATSRGRGQAYEQYV.

CDR3 sequence: CASSFTASSTDTQYF. For the CDR3, the DNA is TGCGCCAGCAGCTTTACAGCCAGTAGCACAGATACGCAGTATTTT. The chain combines TRBV5-1 with TRBJ2-3; no firm D call. The CDR3 length is 15 residues. Trimming removed 2 bases from V and 0 bases from J, with 10 bases in between. Germline CDR1 is SGHRS and CDR2 is YFSETQ.

This chain joins TRBV5-1 and TRBJ2-3; D is possibly TRBD2 (6 bases). Germline lookup yields CDR1 SGHRS and CDR2 YFSETQ. V was pared by 4 bases and J by 2 bases, with 14 bases between. The CDR3 is 15 residues long. CDR3 sequence reads: CASSSLGGITDTQYF. The CDR3 DNA sequence: TGCGCCAGCAGCAGCTTGGGGGGAATCACAGATACGCAGTATTTT.

V and J are TRBV18 and TRBJ1-6, with D perhaps matching TRBD1 (5 bases). Germline CDR1 is KGHSH and CDR2 is LQKENI. V lost 3 bases, J lost 11 bases, and 14 bases lay in between. This CDR3 is built from 14 residues. This CDR3 reads CASSPRDSRAPLHF. The CDR3 DNA reads as TGTGCCAGCTCACCCAGGGACTCTCGTGCACCCCTCCACTTT. Using reference TRBV18 and TRBJ1-6 for the parts outside the CDR3, the full variable domain is NAGVMQNPRHLVRRRGQEARLRCSPMKGHSHVYWYRQLPEEGLKFMVYLQKENIIDESGMPKERFSAEFPKEGPSILRIQQVVRGDSAAYFCASSPRDSRAPLHFGNGTRLTVT.

CDR3 amino acids: CASSPLGFGGELFF. CDR3 coding DNA: TGTGCCAGCTCACCACTGGGGTTTGGCGGGGAGCTGTTTTTT. The V call is TRBV18, the J call TRBJ2-2; D remains ambiguous. The germline gives CDR1 KGHSH, CDR2 LQKENI. This CDR3 has 14 amino acids. Between the trimmed V and J ends, which lost 1 base and 7 bases, there was a span of 10 bases. Full variable domain (outside the CDR3, taken from reference TRBV18 and TRBJ2-2): NAGVMQNPRHLVRRRGQEARLRCSPMKGHSHVYWYRQLPEEGLKFMVYLQKENIIDESGMPKERFSAEFPKEGPSILRIQQVVRGDSAAYFCASSPLGFGGELFFGEGSRLTVL.

For this clone: At one of its ends the junction is not consistent with the germline gene, which may arise from a read error. The rearrangement uses TRBV7-8 and TRBJ1-2; TRBD1 is a possible D gene (6 bases). The CDR3 runs 13 residues. Germline-derived CDR1 and CDR2 are SGHVS and FQNEAQ. CDR3: CVSTQQGVDGYTF. CDR3 coding DNA: TGTGTCAGCACACAACAGGGAGTAGATGGCTACACCTTC.

V and J are TRBV5-4 and TRBJ2-4; 7 nucleotides agree with TRBD2. J gave up 2 bases and V 4 bases, and 6 bases lay outside the gene matches. The CDR3 has 15 amino acids. The germline CDR1 and CDR2 sequences are SGHNT and YYREEE (reference sequence). CDR3 loop: CASSLGGSTKNIQYF. CDR3 coding DNA: TGTGCCAGCAGCCTGGGAGGGAGTACCAAAAACATTCAGTACTTC.

CDR3 DNA: TGCGCCAGCAGCTTGGGTCACCAACTAGCCAAAAACATTCAGTACTTC. Protein: CASSLGHQLAKNIQYF. This rearrangement joins TRBV5-1 to TRBJ2-4, with no clear D. From germline, CDR1 is SGHRS and CDR2 YFSETQ. The CDR3 length is 16 residues. With 0 bases removed from V and 0 bases from J, the gap between germline ends came to 10 bases.

This rearrangement joins TRBV7-3 to TRBJ2-6; D perhaps matches TRBD1 (6 bases). V lost 0 bases, J lost 4 bases, and 13 bases lay in between. The germline V gene encodes CDR1 SGHTA and CDR2 FQGTGA. CDR3 length: 17 residues. Written as DNA, the CDR3 is TGTGCCAGCAGCTTAACCCCCCCAGGGGCGGGGGCCAACGTCCTGACTTTC. Translated, it gives CASSLTPPGAGANVLTF.

The rearrangement joins TRBV4-1 to TRBJ1-1, with TRBD1 identical over 9 bases. The germline V gene has CDR1 MGHRA and CDR2 YSYEKL. The length of the CDR3 is 14 residues. The V segment lost 1 base and the J segment 4 bases; nucleotides outside the gene matches: 1. CDR3 bases: TGCGCCAGCAGCCAAGGGGACAGGGCCACTGAAGCTTTCTTT. It codes for CASSQGDRATEAFF.

The chain has TRBV5-8 and TRBJ2-1; D possibly corresponds to TRBD1 (5 bases). Germline-derived CDR1 and CDR2 are SGHTS and YDEGEE. The CDR3 is made up of 13 amino acids. Trimming left V 2 bases short and J 7 bases short, with 10 bases between. CDR3 sequence reads: CASSFFRDNEQFF. DNA for the CDR3: TGTGCCAGCAGCTTTTTCAGGGATAATGAGCAGTTCTTC.

The rearrangement links TRBV2 to TRBJ1-1, with TRBD1 identical over 8 bases. This CDR3 is built from 13 residues. Germline CDR1 reads SNHLY; CDR2 reads FYNNEI. V shed 6 bases, J shed 4 bases, and the junction held 4 bases outside the gene matches. CDR3 residues: CASSSDRGTEAFF. CDR3 nucleotide sequence: TGTGCCAGCAGCTCAGACAGGGGCACTGAAGCTTTCTTT. Together with reference TRBV2 and TRBJ1-1, the CDR3 gives the full variable domain: EPEVTQTPSHQVTQMGQEVILRCVPISNHLYFYWYRQILGQKVEFLVSFYNNEISEKSEIFDDQFSVERPDGSNFTLKIRSTKLEDSAMYFCASSSDRGTEAFFGQGTRLTVV.

DNA for the CDR3: TGTGCCAGCAGTCCGATCCTTGGGAGCAATCAGCCCCAGCATTTT. This translates into CASSPILGSNQPQHF. The rearrangement joins TRBV2 to TRBJ1-5, with D uncertain. The V and J ends lost 5 bases and 1 base respectively, with 12 bases between them. This CDR3 contains 15 residues. Germline CDR1 SNHLY, CDR2 FYNNEI. The full variable domain, completed using reference TRBV2 and TRBJ1-5, is EPEVTQTPSHQVTQMGQEVILRCVPISNHLYFYWYRQILGQKVEFLVSFYNNEISEKSEIFDDQFSVERPDGSNFTLKIRSTKLEDSAMYFCASSPILGSNQPQHFGDGTRLSIL.

The rearrangement links TRBV6-6 to TRBJ1-4; TRBD1 matches 8 bases. In germline, CDR1 is MNHNY, CDR2 SVGAGI (reference sequence). The CDR3 runs to 16 residues. With 6 bases clipped from V and 5 bases from J, the junction kept 11 bases outside the gene matches. The CDR3 protein is CASRLFRGRGNEKLFF. CDR3 nucleotide sequence: TGTGCCAGCAGGCTTTTCAGGGGGCGCGGGAATGAAAAACTGTTTTTT.

This clone has more than one count but fewer than ten. The CDR3 DNA is TGTGCTAGTGGTTTGGTACAAGGGGACCAATATAACTATGGCTACACCTTC. Translating it yields CASGLVQGDQYNYGYTF. V is TRBV12-5 and J is TRBJ1-2, with D perhaps matching TRBD1 (5 bases). Trimming pared 0 bases from V and 1 base from J, leaving 15 bases between. Per the germline V gene, CDR1 is LGHNT and CDR2 is FRNRAP. The CDR3 spans 17 residues.

This chain uses TRBV3-1 (or the pseudogene TRBV3-2) with TRBJ1-6; maybe TRBD1 (5 bases). Deletions cut 1 base from V and 7 bases from J, with 8 bases between. The CDR3 contains 14 residues. Germline V gene data show CDR1 as LGHDT and CDR2 as YNNKEL (reference sequence). The CDR3 region is CASSQGPGNSPLHF. CDR3 sequence (DNA): TGTGCCAGCAGCCAAGGGCCAGGGAATTCACCCCTCCACTTT.

The chain uses TRBV11-2 and TRBJ2-3; 12 positions match TRBD2. The CDR3 length is 15 residues. Per germline, CDR1 SGHAT and CDR2 FQNNGV. V shed 2 bases and J 6 bases; nucleotides not matched to a gene: 3. The CDR3 here is CASSLTSGGSDTQYF. The DNA for the CDR3 is TGTGCCAGCAGCTTAACTAGCGGGGGGTCTGATACGCAGTATTTT.

The V gene is TRBV5-1, the J gene TRBJ1-6; possible D gene TRBD1, 5 bases. The CDR3 covers 15 residues. V lost 6 bases, J lost 6 bases, and 16 bases lay in between. Germline V lookup: CDR1 SGHRS, CDR2 YFSETQ. CDR3 in amino acids: CASNSGQGVNSPLHF. CDR3 coding DNA: TGCGCCAGCAACTCGGGGCAGGGAGTTAATTCACCCCTCCACTTT.